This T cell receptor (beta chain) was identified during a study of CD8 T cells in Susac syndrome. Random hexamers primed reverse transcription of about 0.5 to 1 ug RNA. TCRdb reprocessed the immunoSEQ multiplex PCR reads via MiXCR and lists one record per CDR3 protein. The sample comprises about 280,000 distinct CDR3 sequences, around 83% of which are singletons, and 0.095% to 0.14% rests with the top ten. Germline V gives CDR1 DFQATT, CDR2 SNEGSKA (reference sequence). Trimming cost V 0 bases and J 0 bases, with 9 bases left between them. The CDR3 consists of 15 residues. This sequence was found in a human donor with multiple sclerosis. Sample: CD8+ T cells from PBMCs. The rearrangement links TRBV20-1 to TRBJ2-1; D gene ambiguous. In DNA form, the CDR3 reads TGCAGTGCTAGAGATACAGTTAGCTCCTACAATGAGCAGTTCTTC. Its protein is CSARDTVSSYNEQFF.